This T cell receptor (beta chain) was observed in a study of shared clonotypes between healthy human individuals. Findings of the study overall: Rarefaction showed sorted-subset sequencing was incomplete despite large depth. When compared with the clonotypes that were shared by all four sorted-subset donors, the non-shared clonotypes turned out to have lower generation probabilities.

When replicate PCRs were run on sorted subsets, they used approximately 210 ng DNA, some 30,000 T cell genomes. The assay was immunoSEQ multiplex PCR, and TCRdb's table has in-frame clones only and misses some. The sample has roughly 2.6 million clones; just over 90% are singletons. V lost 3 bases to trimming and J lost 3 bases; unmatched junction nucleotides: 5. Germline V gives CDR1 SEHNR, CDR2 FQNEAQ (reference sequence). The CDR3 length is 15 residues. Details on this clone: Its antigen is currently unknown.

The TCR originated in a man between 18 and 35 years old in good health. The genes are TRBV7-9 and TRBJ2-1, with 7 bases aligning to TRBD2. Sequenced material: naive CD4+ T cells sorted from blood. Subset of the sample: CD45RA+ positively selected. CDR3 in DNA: TGTGCCAGCAGCTTCGTAGCGGGTCTCTACAATGAGCAGTTCTTC. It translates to CASSFVAGLYNEQFF.